This is a list of T cell receptor beta chains from one sample in a study of blood T cell repertoires in COVID-19. Only in-frame clones appear in the TCRdb table, and some are missing; sequencing was by immunoSEQ multiplex PCR. The repertoire has just under 250,000 clones, around 87% of them found once; the top ten carry about 3.1%. Material: peripheral blood. The receptors shown here come from a woman in her twenties or thirties who had recovered from COVID-19. Each CDR3 is given with its conserved first and last residue. The order of the fields is clone size, D gene, J gene, V gene, CDR3 protein, CDR3 DNA. D genes are given only for firm matches. Size values are once, few and many counts, or a class for expanded clones, and some rows have none.

size: .; D: TRBD1; J: TRBJ1-2; V: TRBV27; CDR3: CASSSLQTGAPANYGYTF; DNA: TGTGCCAGCAGTTCCCTCCAGACAGGGGCCCCCGCTAACTATGGCTACACCTTC
size: .; D: .; J: TRBJ1-3; V: TRBV29-1; CDR3: CSVEGQNGNTIYF; DNA: TGCAGCGTTGAAGGCCAGAATGGAAACACCATATATTTT
size: .; D: .; J: TRBJ2-2; V: TRBV19; CDR3: CASSIGLALNTGELFF; DNA: TGTGCCAGTAGTATTGGCCTAGCGCTTAACACCGGGGAGCTGTTTTTT
size: .; D: TRBD2; J: TRBJ2-3; V: TRBV7-8; CDR3: CASSISLAEVTDTQYF; DNA: TGTGCCAGCAGCATAAGTCTAGCGGAAGTCACAGATACGCAGTATTTT
size: .; D: TRBD2; J: TRBJ2-3; V: TRBV18; CDR3: CASSPFSSGGRGTDTQYF; DNA: TGTGCCAGCTCACCATTTTCTAGCGGGGGCCGAGGCACAGATACGCAGTATTTT
size: .; D: .; J: TRBJ1-3; V: TRBV19; CDR3: CASSTSDRNTIYF; DNA: TGTGCCAGTAGTACTTCGGACAGAAACACCATATATTTT
size: .; D: .; J: TRBJ2-7; V: TRBV10-3; CDR3: CAISESNPPGYEQYF; DNA: TGTGCCATCAGTGAGTCGAATCCCCCAGGATACGAGCAGTACTTC
size: once; D: TRBD2; J: TRBJ2-7; V: TRBV5-4; CDR3: CASSLPPGLAVYEQYF; DNA: TGTGCCAGCAGCCTCCCGCCGGGACTAGCGGTCTACGAGCAGTACTTC
size: .; D: TRBD1; J: TRBJ1-2; V: TRBV5-1; CDR3: CASSLRTRGRDDGYTF; DNA: TGCGCCAGCAGCTTACGAACGAGGGGGCGTGATGATGGCTACACCTTC
size: .; D: .; J: TRBJ1-1; V: TRBV19; CDR3: CASSKQGQGNTEAFF; DNA: TGTGCCAGTAGTAAGCAGGGACAAGGGAACACTGAAGCTTTCTTT
size: .; D: TRBD1; J: TRBJ2-7; V: TRBV6-6; CDR3: CASRETGFSSYEQYF; DNA: TGTGCCAGCAGAGAGACAGGGTTTTCGTCCTACGAGCAGTACTTC
size: .; D: .; J: TRBJ1-3; V: TRBV2; CDR3: CASSGEPGNTIYF; DNA: TGTGCCAGCTCAGGGGAACCTGGAAACACCATATATTTT
size: .; D: .; J: TRBJ1-2; V: TRBV6-5; CDR3: CASSQQGIGGYTF; DNA: TGTGCCAGCAGTCAGCAGGGGATCGGAGGCTACACCTTC
size: .; D: .; J: TRBJ1-1; V: TRBV19; CDR3: CASTQIGGGWAEAFF; DNA: TGTGCCAGTACTCAAATTGGGGGGGGCTGGGCTGAAGCTTTCTTT
size: once; D: TRBD1; J: TRBJ1-3; V: TRBV25-1; CDR3: CASRDRGTGNTIYF; DNA: TGTGCCAGCAGGGACAGGGGAACGGGAAACACCATATATTTT
size: few; D: TRBD1; J: TRBJ1-2; V: TRBV5-1; CDR3: CASSVYRGQSYGYTF; DNA: TGCGCCAGCAGCGTCTACAGGGGGCAGTCCTATGGCTACACCTTC
size: .; D: TRBD2; J: TRBJ2-2; V: TRBV5-1; CDR3: CASSWDPGTTNTGELFF; DNA: TGCGCCAGCAGCTGGGACCCCGGGACTACGAACACCGGGGAGCTGTTTTTT
size: .; D: .; J: TRBJ1-2; V: TRBV9; CDR3: CASMQNYGYTF; DNA: TGTGCCAGCATGCAGAACTATGGCTACACCTTC
size: .; D: .; J: TRBJ1-1; V: TRBV4-1; CDR3: CASSLPSGLEAFF; DNA: TGCGCCAGCAGCCTCCCTAGTGGCCTGGAAGCTTTCTTT
size: .; D: TRBD1; J: TRBJ2-3; V: TRBV2; CDR3: CASSGQGWTDTQYF; DNA: TGTGCCAGCAGTGGACAGGGTTGGACAGATACGCAGTATTTT
size: .; D: TRBD2; J: TRBJ2-5; V: TRBV18; CDR3: CASSPSGGRQETQYF; DNA: TGTGCCAGCTCACCTAGCGGGGGGCGTCAAGAGACCCAGTACTTC
size: .; D: TRBD2; J: TRBJ2-7; V: TRBV5-4; CDR3: CASGLKGLAGGPSYEQYF; DNA: TGTGCCAGCGGTTTAAAAGGACTAGCGGGGGGGCCCTCCTACGAGCAGTACTTC
size: few; D: TRBD1; J: TRBJ1-1; V: TRBV18; CDR3: CASSPRQGTEAFF; DNA: TGTGCCAGCTCACCCCGACAGGGGACTGAAGCTTTCTTT
size: .; D: TRBD1; J: TRBJ1-1; V: TRBV19; CDR3: CASSIVGTGETEAFF; DNA: TGTGCCAGTAGTATAGTTGGGACAGGAGAAACTGAAGCTTTCTTT
size: .; D: TRBD1; J: TRBJ1-3; V: TRBV7-2; CDR3: CASSYSQGAGGNTIYF; DNA: TGTGCCAGCAGTTATTCACAGGGGGCTGGAGGAAACACCATATATTTT
size: .; D: .; J: TRBJ1-1; V: TRBV7-9; CDR3: CAGTEAFF; DNA: TGTGCCGGGACAGAAGCTTTCTTT
size: .; D: .; J: TRBJ2-5; V: TRBV11-2; CDR3: CASSSSRLLGEETQYF; DNA: TGTGCCAGCAGTTCTTCCCGACTCCTGGGTGAAGAGACCCAGTACTTC
size: .; D: .; J: TRBJ2-5; V: TRBV5-4; CDR3: CASSAGQEGETQYF; DNA: TGTGCCAGCAGCGCAGGACAGGAGGGCGAGACCCAGTACTTC
size: .; D: TRBD1; J: TRBJ1-6; V: TRBV2; CDR3: CASRTRDRNSPLHF; DNA: TGTGCCAGCAGGACCCGGGACAGAAATTCACCCCTCCACTTT
size: .; D: .; J: TRBJ1-1; V: TRBV5-1; CDR3: CASSLKGGNTEAFF; DNA: TGCGCCAGCAGCTTGAAAGGGGGGAACACTGAAGCTTTCTTT
size: .; D: .; J: TRBJ1-5; V: TRBV6-5; CDR3: CASSLNTPGNQPQHF; DNA: TGTGCCAGCAGTTTAAACACCCCAGGCAATCAGCCCCAGCATTTT
size: .; D: TRBD2; J: TRBJ2-1; V: TRBV7-3; CDR3: CASSFSGGTYNEQFF; DNA: TGTGCCAGCAGCTTTAGCGGGGGCACCTACAATGAGCAGTTCTTC
size: .; D: .; J: TRBJ1-3; V: TRBV11-2; CDR3: CASSLGPSSGNTIYF; DNA: TGTGCCAGCAGCTTAGGCCCGAGCTCTGGAAACACCATATATTTT
size: .; D: TRBD1; J: TRBJ2-2; V: TRBV5-1; CDR3: CASSLSLPGQGNTGELFF; DNA: TGCGCCAGCAGCTTATCCCTTCCGGGACAGGGGAACACCGGGGAGCTGTTTTTT
size: .; D: .; J: TRBJ2-7; V: TRBV18; CDR3: CASSPRRDSYEQYF; DNA: TGTGCCAGCTCACCACGCCGGGATTCCTACGAGCAGTACTTC
size: once; D: .; J: TRBJ1-5; V: TRBV19; CDR3: CASSIDRSGKNQPQHF; DNA: TGTGCCAGTAGTATAGATCGGAGCGGAAAGAATCAGCCCCAGCATTTT
size: .; D: TRBD1; J: TRBJ2-3; V: TRBV15; CDR3: CATSRDQTGVTDTQYF; DNA: TGTGCCACCAGCAGAGACCAGACAGGGGTCACAGATACGCAGTATTTT
size: few; D: .; J: TRBJ2-1; V: TRBV5-6; CDR3: CASTSGPNNEQFF; DNA: TGTGCCAGCACAAGCGGGCCCAACAATGAGCAGTTCTTC
size: .; D: .; J: TRBJ2-5; V: TRBV9; CDR3: CASSEGGEGRATQYF; DNA: TGTGCCAGCAGTGAGGGAGGTGAGGGGCGGGCGACCCAGTACTTC
size: .; D: TRBD1; J: TRBJ2-3; V: TRBV5-1; CDR3: CASSLVGQGTGDTQYF; DNA: TGCGCCAGCAGCTTGGTGGGACAGGGAACGGGAGATACGCAGTATTTT
size: .; D: TRBD1; J: TRBJ1-1; V: TRBV6-6; CDR3: CASSWTTGGGEAFF; DNA: TGTGCCAGCAGTTGGACGACAGGGGGAGGTGAAGCTTTCTTT
size: once; D: .; J: TRBJ2-3; V: TRBV27; CDR3: CASRPPGLFTDTQYF; DNA: TGTGCCAGCAGACCCCCGGGACTTTTCACAGATACGCAGTATTTT
size: .; D: .; J: TRBJ2-1; V: TRBV5-4; CDR3: CASSLGDLGGRVNEQFF; DNA: TGTGCCAGCAGCTTGGGGGACCTCGGGGGGCGAGTGAATGAGCAGTTCTTC
size: once; D: TRBD2; J: TRBJ2-1; V: TRBV7-8; CDR3: CASSLEGTAGGPYNEQFF; DNA: TGTGCCAGCAGCTTAGAGGGGACAGCGGGGGGACCCTACAATGAGCAGTTCTTC
size: .; D: TRBD2; J: TRBJ2-7; V: TRBV11-1; CDR3: CASSFGGFSYEQYF; DNA: TGTGCCAGCAGCTTCGGGGGGTTTTCCTACGAGCAGTACTTC
size: .; D: TRBD2; J: TRBJ2-5; V: TRBV4-3; CDR3: CASSKGLAVGSGETQYF; DNA: TGCGCCAGCAGCAAGGGACTAGCGGTGGGGTCGGGAGAGACCCAGTACTTC